This TCR beta chain was identified in a study of T cells in Graves' hyperthyroidism and ophthalmopathy (dated by TCRdb to the late 2010s). About the full investigation: Peripheral blood was collected at initial diagnosis, before any treatment. The paper describes TCR Vbeta CDR3 sequencing of 130 to 150 peripheral blood samples, made up of 43 ophthalmopathy patients, more than 70 hyperthyroidism patients and 17 progressor patients. The approximately 97 discovery patients were randomly divided into training and test sets at a 7:3 ratio. Following sampling, methimazole starting at 30 mg daily was given to hyperthyroidism patients, and high-dose intravenous methylprednisolone was given to ophthalmopathy patients. In about 6 Graves' hyperthyroidism patients, the study also compared T-cell repertoires from thyroid tissue with T-cell repertoires from blood. TCR V-J signatures able to tell the groups apart were searched for in a discovery cohort of 90 to 100 patients, of whom approximately 40 had Graves' ophthalmopathy and about 60 had stable Graves' hyperthyroidism. An independent validation cohort of 18 to 20 hyperthyroidism patients and approximately 15 patients who later progressed to ophthalmopathy tested prospective prediction of ophthalmopathy.

As regards this clonotype: Its antigen has not been determined. Per-base quality was not reported, and no clone a single base away is much larger than it.

Stable Graves' hyperthyroidism was defined as the absence of progression to ophthalmopathy over 18 months of follow-up. Hyperthyroidism patients were newly diagnosed, with disease duration under 2 months, and aged 18 to 65 years. Exclusion was applied to patients with uncontrolled infections, other autoimmune diseases, pregnancy or lactation. Diagnoses were based on clinical symptoms, serum thyroxine and TRAb, thyroid ultrasound and orbital computed tomography. Ficoll-Paque density gradient centrifugation was used to isolate PBMCs from about 9.4 ml of fresh peripheral blood. Total RNA was extracted using Trizol reagent, and RNA quality was assessed on an Agilent 2100 Bioanalyzer. CDR1 and CDR2, looked up from the germline V gene, are MGHRA and YSYEKL. The trim is 3 bases for V and 5 bases for J, with a gap of 14 bases between the germline ends. The CDR3 measures 15 amino acids from cysteine to phenylalanine. Of all the DNA, just the CDR3 is kept, 45 bases in frame from base 1.

The TCR beta CDR3 regions were amplified from RNA transcripts. The TCR CDR3 was subjected to a first round of RT-PCR using the HTBI primer set and the Qiagen OneStep RT-PCR kit. The libraries were constructed in a second round of multiplex PCR and then size-selected and purified. The libraries were sequenced on an Illumina HiSeq2000 using paired-end 100 bp reads. The paper's processing steps were these. SOAPnuke was used to process the raw data, throwing out any read that contained adapters or uncalled bases, had a mean Phred below 15, or lacked an exact constant-primer or identifier match. COPE v1.2.5 was used to merge high-quality paired reads, and clonotypes were defined as unique nucleotide sequences. MiTCR v1.1 was used to align clonotypes to the IMGT TRBV, TRBD and TRBJ reference segments. Only V-J combinations with frequency above 0.0001, covering approximately 99% of repertoires, were analysed. The TCS score was defined as F50 (clonal expansion) divided by E x V (chaos), with BLOSUM62-based TCRdist calculated between CDR3 peptides within each V-J. Welch's t-statistics and random forest reduced some 510 V-J features to 13, which were used in a naive Bayes classifier (R e1071). The public reads were run again by TCRdb, first through fastp at Q25 and then through MiXCR, and only productive beta chains were kept. Records with the same CDR3 protein are collapsed into one entry carrying the most frequent genes and DNA. The authors' filters were not applied to this entry. The sample contains a few hundred thousand distinct CDR3 sequences, approximately 15% of them found a single time. Around 6.6% of the sample goes to the ten largest clones.

Overall results and qualifications from the work: No statistical method was used to set the sample size in advance, and investigators knew the group allocation. Blood samples also contained most of the expanded thyroid clonotypes (frequency above 0.001), which suggests that blood repertoires may reflect thyroid immune responses. Ophthalmopathy was separated from stable hyperthyroidism by a 13 V-J signature model, with approximately 85% sensitivity and about 81% specificity obtained in cross-validation and 80%/75% obtained in testing. In validation, the model predicted progression to ophthalmopathy with 55% to 71% sensitivity and 72% to 85% specificity, a median of approximately 6.7 months before onset.

Recombination connected TRBV4-1 to TRBJ2-1; the D gene remains uncertain. The specimen was blood. This sequence was found in a woman aged 30 to 39 with Graves' hyperthyroidism. The sequence in DNA is TGCGCCAGCAGCCACATACTCAGATCAGACAATGAGCAGTTCTTC. This sequence encodes CASSHILRSDNEQFF.